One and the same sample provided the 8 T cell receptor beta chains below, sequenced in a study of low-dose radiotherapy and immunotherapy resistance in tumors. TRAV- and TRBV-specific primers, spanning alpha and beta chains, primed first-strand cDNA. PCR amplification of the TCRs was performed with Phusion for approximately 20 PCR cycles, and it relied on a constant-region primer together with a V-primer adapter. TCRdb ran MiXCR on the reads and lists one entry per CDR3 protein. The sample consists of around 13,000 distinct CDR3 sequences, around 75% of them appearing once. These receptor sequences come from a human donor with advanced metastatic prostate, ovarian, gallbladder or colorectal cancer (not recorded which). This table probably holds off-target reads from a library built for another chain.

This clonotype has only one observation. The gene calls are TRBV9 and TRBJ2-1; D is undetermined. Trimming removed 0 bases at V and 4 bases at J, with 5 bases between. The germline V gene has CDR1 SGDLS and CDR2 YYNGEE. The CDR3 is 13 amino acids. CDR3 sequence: CASSVDTYNEQFF. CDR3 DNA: TGTGCCAGCAGCGTAGATACTTACAATGAGCAGTTCTTC.

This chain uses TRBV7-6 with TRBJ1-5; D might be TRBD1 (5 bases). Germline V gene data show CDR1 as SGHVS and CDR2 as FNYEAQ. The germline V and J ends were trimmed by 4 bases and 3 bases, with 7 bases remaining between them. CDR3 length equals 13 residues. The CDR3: CASSYRYNQPQHF. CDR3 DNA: TGTGCCAGCAGCTACAGGTACAATCAGCCCCAGCATTTT.

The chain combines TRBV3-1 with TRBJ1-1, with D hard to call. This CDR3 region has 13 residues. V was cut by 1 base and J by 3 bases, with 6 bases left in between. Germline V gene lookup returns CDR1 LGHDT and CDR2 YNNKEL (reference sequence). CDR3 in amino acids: CASSQGEDTEAFF. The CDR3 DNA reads TGTGCCAGCAGCCAAGGGGAGGACACTGAAGCTTTCTTT.

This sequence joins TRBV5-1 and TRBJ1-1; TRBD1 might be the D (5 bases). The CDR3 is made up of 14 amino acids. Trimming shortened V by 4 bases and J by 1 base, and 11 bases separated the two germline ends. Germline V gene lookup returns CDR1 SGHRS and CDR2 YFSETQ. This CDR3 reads CASSGGRENTEAFF. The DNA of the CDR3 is TGCGCCAGCAGCGGGGGACGGGAGAACACTGAAGCTTTCTTT.

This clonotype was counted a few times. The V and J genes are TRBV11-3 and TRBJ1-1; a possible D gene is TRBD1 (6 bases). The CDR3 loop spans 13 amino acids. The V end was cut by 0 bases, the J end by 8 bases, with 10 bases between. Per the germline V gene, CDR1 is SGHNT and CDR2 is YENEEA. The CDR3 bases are TGTGCCAGCAGCTTAGAGGTGGGGGCGGAAGCTTTCTTT. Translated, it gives CASSLEVGAEAFF.

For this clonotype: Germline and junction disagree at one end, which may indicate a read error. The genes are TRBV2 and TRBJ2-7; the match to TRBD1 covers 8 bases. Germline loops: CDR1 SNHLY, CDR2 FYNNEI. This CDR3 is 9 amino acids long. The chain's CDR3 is CASRNRGDF. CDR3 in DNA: TGTGCCAGCAGAAACAGGGGGGACTTC.

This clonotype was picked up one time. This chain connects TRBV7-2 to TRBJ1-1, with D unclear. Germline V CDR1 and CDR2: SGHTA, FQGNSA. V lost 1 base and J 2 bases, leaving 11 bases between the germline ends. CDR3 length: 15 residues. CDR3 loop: CASSLGARLNTEAFF. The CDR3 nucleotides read TGTGCCAGCAGCTTAGGGGCAAGATTAAACACTGAAGCTTTCTTT.

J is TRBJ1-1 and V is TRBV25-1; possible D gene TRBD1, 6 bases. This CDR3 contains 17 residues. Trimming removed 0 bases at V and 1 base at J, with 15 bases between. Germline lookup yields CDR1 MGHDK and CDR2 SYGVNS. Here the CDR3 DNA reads TGTGCCAGCAGTGAATATGGGGGACAACCTTCGAACACTGAAGCTTTCTTT. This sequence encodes CASSEYGGQPSNTEAFF.